This T cell receptor beta chain was identified during a study of human T cells and chemical hapten exposure. This clonotype has at least ten counts. The time point is: patch test 3, about 24 weeks after DPC sensitization. Treatment here: therapeutic diphenylcyclopropenone sensitization with weekly scalp DPC. V was clipped by 4 bases and J by 10 bases, with 13 bases between them. CDR1 and CDR2 from the germline V gene are MGHRA and YSYEKL. CDR3 size: 13 residues. One entry per CDR3 protein results from TCRdb running MiXCR on the RACE reads. The sample has about 71,000 distinct CDR3 sequences; over 8.5% are singletons.

The chain uses TRBV4-1 and TRBJ2-2; TRBD1 might be the D (6 bases). The specimen comprised whole blood, sampled in connection with sensitization to the hapten diphenylcyclopropenone (DPC). The sequence was obtained from a woman aged 45-65 years with alopecia areata. Some clones in this sample may be carry-over from other donors' samples. CDR3 region: CASSLGQLEELFF. For the CDR3, the DNA is TGCGCCAGCAGCCTTGGACAGTTGGAGGAGCTGTTTTTT.